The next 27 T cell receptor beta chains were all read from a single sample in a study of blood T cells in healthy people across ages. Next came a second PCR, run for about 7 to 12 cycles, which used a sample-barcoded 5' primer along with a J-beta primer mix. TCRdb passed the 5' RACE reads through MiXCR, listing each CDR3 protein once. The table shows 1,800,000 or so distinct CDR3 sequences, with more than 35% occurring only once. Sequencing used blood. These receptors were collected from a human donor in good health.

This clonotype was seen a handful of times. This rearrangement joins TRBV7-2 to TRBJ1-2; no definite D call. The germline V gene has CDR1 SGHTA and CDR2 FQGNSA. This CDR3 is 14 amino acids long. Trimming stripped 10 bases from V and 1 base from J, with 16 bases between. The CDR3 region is CATSGSGVNYGYTF. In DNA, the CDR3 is TGTGCCACCTCCGGGTCTGGCGTTAACTATGGCTACACCTTC.

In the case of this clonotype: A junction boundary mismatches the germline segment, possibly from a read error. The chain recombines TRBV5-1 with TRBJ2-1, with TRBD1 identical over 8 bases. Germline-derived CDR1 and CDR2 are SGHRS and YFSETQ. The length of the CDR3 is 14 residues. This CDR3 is CASSWTGSGSEQLF. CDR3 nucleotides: TGCGCCAGCAGCTGGACAGGGAGCGGAAGTGAGCAGCTCTTC.

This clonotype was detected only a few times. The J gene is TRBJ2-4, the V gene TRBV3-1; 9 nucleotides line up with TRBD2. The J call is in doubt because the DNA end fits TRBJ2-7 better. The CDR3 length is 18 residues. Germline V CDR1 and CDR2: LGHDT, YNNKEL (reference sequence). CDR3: CASSQDLNGASGAYEQYF. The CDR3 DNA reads TGTGCCAGCAGCCAAGATCTGAACGGGGCTAGCGGGGCCTACGAGCAGTACTTC.

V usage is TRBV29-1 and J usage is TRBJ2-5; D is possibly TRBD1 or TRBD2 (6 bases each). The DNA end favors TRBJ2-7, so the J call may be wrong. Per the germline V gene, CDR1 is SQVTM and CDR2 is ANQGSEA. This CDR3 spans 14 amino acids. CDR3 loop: CSVQGGRLSYEQYF. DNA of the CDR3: TGCAGCGTTCAAGGGGGGAGGTTATCTTACGAGCAGTACTTC.

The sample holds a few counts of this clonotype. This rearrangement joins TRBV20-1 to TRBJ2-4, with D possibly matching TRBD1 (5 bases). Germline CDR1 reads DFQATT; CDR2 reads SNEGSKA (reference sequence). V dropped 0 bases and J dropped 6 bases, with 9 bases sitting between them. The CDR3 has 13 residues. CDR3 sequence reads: CSAREQAANIQYF. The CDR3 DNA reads TGCAGTGCTAGAGAACAGGCAGCAAACATTCAGTACTTC.

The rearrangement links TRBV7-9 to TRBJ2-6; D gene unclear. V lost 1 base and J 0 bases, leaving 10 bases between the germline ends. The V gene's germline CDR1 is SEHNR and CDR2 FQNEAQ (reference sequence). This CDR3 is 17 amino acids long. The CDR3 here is CASSLVAMYSGANVLTF. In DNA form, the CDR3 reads TGTGCCAGCAGCTTAGTCGCGATGTACTCTGGGGCCAACGTCCTGACTTTC.

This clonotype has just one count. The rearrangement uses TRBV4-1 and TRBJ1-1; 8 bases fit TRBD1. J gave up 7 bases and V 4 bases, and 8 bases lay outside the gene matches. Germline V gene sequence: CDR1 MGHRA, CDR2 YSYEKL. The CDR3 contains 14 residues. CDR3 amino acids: CASSPGTGFSEAFF. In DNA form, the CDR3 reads TGCGCCAGCAGCCCCGGGACAGGATTTAGTGAAGCTTTCTTT.

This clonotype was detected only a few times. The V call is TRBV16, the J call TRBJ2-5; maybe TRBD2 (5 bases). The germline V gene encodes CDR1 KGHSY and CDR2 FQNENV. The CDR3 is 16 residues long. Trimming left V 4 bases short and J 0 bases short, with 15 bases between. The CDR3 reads CASSRGRAGDQETQYF. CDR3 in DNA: TGTGCCAGCAGCCGTGGGCGGGCAGGCGACCAAGAGACCCAGTACTTC.

In DNA, the CDR3 is TGTGCCAGCAGCTCAGACATAGTTCTAGACGAGCAGTACTTC. Translation: CASSSDIVLDEQYF. This chain uses TRBV7-9 with TRBJ2-7; the D is unclear. The CDR3 totals 14 residues. Germline CDR1 is SEHNR and CDR2 is FQNEAQ (reference sequence). Trimming cost V 4 bases and J 5 bases, with 15 bases left between them.

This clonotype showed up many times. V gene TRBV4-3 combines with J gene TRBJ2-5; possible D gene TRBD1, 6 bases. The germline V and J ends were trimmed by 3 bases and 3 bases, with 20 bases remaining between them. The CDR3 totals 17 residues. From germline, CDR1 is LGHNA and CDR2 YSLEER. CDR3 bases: TGCGCCAGCAGCCAGGAGTTGGACAGCGAGGGTGAAGAGACCCAGTACTTC. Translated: CASSQELDSEGEETQYF.

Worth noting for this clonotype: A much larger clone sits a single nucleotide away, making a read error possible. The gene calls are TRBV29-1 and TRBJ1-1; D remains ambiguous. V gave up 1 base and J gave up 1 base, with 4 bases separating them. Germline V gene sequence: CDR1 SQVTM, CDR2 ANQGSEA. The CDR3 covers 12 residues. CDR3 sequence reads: CSVEGKNTEAFF. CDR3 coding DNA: TGCAGCGTTGAAGGGAAGAACACTGAAGCTTTCTTT.

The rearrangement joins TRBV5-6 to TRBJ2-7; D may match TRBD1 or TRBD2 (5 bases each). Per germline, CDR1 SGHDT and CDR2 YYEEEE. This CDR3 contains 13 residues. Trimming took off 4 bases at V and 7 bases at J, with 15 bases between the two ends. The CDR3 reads CASSTGPSGEQYF. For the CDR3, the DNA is TGTGCCAGCAGCACGGGGCCCTCAGGGGAGCAGTACTTC.

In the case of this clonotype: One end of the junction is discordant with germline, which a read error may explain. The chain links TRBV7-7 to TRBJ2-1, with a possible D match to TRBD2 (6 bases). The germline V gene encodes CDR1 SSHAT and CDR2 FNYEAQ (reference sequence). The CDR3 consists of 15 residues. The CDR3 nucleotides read TGTGCTAGCAGCTCCCAAGCGGGCGCATACATTGAGCAGTTCTTC. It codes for CASSSQAGAYIEQFF.

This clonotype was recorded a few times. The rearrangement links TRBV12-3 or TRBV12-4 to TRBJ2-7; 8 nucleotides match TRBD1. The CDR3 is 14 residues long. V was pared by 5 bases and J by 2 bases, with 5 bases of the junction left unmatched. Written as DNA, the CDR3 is TGTGCCAGCAGTCGCCCGGGACAGGCCTACGAGCAGTACTTC. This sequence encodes CASSRPGQAYEQYF.

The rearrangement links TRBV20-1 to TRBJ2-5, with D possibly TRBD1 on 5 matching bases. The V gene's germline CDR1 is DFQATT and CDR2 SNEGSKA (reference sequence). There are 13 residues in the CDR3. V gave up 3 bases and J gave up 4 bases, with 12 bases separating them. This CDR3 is CSASPGPRETQYF. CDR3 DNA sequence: TGCAGTGCTAGTCCAGGGCCTAGAGAGACCCAGTACTTC.

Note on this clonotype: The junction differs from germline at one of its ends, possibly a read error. CDR3 nucleotides: TGTGCCAGCAGCTTAGGGAATCAGCCCCGGCATTTT. Residues: CASSLGNQPRHF. This sequence joins TRBV7-9 and TRBJ1-5, with unresolved D. Looked up from germline, CDR1 is SEHNR and CDR2 is FQNEAQ (reference sequence). The CDR3 is 12 residues long.

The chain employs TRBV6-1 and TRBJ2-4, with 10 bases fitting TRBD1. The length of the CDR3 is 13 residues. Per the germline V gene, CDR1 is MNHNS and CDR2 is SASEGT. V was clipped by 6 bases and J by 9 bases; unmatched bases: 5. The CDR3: CASRETGGVIQYF. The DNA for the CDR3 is TGTGCCAGCAGGGAGACAGGGGGCGTCATTCAGTACTTC.

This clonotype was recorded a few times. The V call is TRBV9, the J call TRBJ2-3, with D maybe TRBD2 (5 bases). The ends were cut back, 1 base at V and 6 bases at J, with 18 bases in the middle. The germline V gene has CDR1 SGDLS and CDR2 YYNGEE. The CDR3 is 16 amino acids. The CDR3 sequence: CASSVSPTEGSDTQYF. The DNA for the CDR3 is TGTGCCAGCAGCGTATCCCCCACTGAGGGATCGGATACGCAGTATTTT. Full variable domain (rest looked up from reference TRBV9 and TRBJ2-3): DSGVTQTPKHLITATGQRVTLRCSPRSGDLSVYWYQQSLDQGLQFLIQYYNGEERAKGNILERFSAQQFPDLHSELNLSSLELGDSALYFCASSVSPTEGSDTQYFGPGTRLTVL.

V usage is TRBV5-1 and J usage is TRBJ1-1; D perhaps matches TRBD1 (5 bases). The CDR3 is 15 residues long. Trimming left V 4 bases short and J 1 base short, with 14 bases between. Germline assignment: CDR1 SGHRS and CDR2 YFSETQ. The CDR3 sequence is CASSMSGTANTEAFF. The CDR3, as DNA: TGCGCCAGCAGCATGTCCGGGACGGCGAACACTGAAGCTTTCTTT.

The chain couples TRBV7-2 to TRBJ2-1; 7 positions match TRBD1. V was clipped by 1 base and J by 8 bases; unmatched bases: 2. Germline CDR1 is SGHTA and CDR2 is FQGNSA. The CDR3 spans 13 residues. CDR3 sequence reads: CASSLEGAHEQFF. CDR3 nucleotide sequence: TGTGCCAGCAGCTTAGAGGGGGCCCATGAGCAGTTCTTC.

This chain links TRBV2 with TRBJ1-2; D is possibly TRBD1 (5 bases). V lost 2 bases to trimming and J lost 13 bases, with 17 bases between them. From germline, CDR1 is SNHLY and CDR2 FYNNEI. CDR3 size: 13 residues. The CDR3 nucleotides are TGTGCCAGCAGTGAAACCCCGACAGCAAGCTGCACCTTC. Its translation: CASSETPTASCTF.

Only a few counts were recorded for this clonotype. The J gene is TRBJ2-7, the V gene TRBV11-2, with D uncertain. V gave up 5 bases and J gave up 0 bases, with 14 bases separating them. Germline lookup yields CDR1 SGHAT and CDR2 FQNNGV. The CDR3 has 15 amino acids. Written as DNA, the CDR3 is TGTGCCAGCAGCCGAATAATAGGAAGCTCCTACGAGCAGTACTTC. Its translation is CASSRIIGSSYEQYF.

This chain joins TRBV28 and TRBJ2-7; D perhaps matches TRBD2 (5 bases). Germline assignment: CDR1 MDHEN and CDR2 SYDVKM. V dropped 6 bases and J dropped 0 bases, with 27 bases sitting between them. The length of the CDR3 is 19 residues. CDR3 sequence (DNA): TGTGCCAGCAGCTCACCCGTAGCGTATACCACTACGTACTCCTACGAGCAGTACTTC. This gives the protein CASSSPVAYTTTYSYEQYF.

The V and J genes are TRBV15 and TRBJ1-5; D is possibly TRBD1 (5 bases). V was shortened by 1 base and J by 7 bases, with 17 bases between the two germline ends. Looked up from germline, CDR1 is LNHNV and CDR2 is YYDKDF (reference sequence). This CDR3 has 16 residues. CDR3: CATSRAIGTSRQPQHF. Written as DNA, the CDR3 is TGTGCCACCAGCAGAGCGATAGGGACCTCGAGACAGCCCCAGCATTTT.

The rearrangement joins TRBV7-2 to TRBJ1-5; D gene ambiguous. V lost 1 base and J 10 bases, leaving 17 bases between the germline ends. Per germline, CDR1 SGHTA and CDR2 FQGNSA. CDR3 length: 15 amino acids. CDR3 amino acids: CASSLVSERCEPQHF. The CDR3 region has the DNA TGTGCCAGCAGCTTAGTTTCAGAACGCTGCGAACCCCAGCATTTT.

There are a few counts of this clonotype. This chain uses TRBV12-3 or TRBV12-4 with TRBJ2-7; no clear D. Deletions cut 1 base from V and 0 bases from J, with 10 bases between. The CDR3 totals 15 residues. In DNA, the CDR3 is TGTGCCAGCAGTTTAGGGCTAGTCGGCTCCTACGAGCAGTACTTC. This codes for CASSLGLVGSYEQYF.

CDR3: CAITGDSYNEQFF. CDR3 nucleotides: TGTGCCATCACTGGGGACAGCTACAATGAGCAGTTCTTC. The rearrangement uses TRBV10-3 and TRBJ2-1; 7 bases align to TRBD1. The CDR3 has 13 amino acids. The V gene's germline CDR1 is ENHRY and CDR2 SYGVKD. Trimming took 7 bases from V and 3 from J; bases not matched to a gene: 3.